Listed here are 5 T cell receptor beta chains from one sample, sequenced in a study of cytomegalovirus exposure and HLA in healthy donors. Method: immunoSEQ multiplex PCR; TCRdb's copy keeps in-frame clones and lacks some. The sample has approximately 62,000 clones, 90% to 95% seen once. Sample: PBMCs. All receptors derive from a young woman in good health and CMV-seronegative.

The chain couples TRBV5-1 to TRBJ2-7, with 7 bases matching TRBD1. V lost 4 bases to trimming and J lost 3 bases; unmatched junction nucleotides: 13. Germline values: CDR1 SGHRS, CDR2 YFSETQ. There are 16 residues in the CDR3. Here the CDR3 reads CASSPGWDSDFYEQYF. CDR3 DNA: TGCGCCAGCAGCCCCGGGTGGGACAGTGACTTCTACGAGCAGTACTTC.

This rearrangement joins TRBV9 to TRBJ2-7; D is unresolved. CDR1 and CDR2 from the germline V gene are SGDLS and YYNGEE. V was shortened by 0 bases and J by 0 bases, with 7 bases between the two germline ends. This CDR3 is 14 amino acids long. CDR3 sequence: CASSVGGSSYEQYF. The DNA for the CDR3 is TGTGCCAGCAGCGTAGGCGGAAGCTCCTACGAGCAGTACTTC.

J is TRBJ2-1 and V is TRBV4-2, with TRBD1 matching over 12 bases. CDR1 is LGHNA and CDR2 is YNFKEQ in the germline V gene. J lost 10 bases, V lost 0 bases, and 7 bases had no gene match. CDR3 length: 16 residues. The CDR3 DNA reads as TGTGCCAGCAGCCAAGAGGGGGGACAGGGGGCAAGAGAGCAGTTCTTC. Its translation: CASSQEGGQGAREQFF.

This clone was picked up one time. J is TRBJ2-7 and V is TRBV6-1; the D gene is possibly TRBD2 (6 bases). V was shortened by 7 bases and J by 2 bases, with 12 bases between the two germline ends. Germline assignment: CDR1 MNHNS and CDR2 SASEGT. The CDR3 runs 13 residues. The CDR3 loop reads CASTPRETYEQYF. The CDR3 region has the DNA TGTGCCAGCACCCCCCGGGAGACCTACGAGCAGTACTTC.

This sequence joins TRBV7-9 and TRBJ2-1; unclear D gene. The CDR3 consists of 13 residues. The V end was cut by 11 bases, the J end by 0 bases, with 11 bases between. CDR1 SEHNR and CDR2 FQNEAQ come from the germline V gene (reference sequence). The CDR3 coding sequence is TGTGCCTGCCCGACGGGCTCCTACAATGAGCAGTTCTTC. This gives the protein CACPTGSYNEQFF. Full variable domain (missing parts from reference TRBV7-9 and TRBJ2-1): DTGVSQNPRHKITKRGQNVTFRCDPISEHNRLYWYRQTLGQGPEFLTYFQNEAQLEKSRLLSDRFSAERPKGSFSTLEIQRTEQGDSAMYLCACPTGSYNEQFFGPGTRLTVL.